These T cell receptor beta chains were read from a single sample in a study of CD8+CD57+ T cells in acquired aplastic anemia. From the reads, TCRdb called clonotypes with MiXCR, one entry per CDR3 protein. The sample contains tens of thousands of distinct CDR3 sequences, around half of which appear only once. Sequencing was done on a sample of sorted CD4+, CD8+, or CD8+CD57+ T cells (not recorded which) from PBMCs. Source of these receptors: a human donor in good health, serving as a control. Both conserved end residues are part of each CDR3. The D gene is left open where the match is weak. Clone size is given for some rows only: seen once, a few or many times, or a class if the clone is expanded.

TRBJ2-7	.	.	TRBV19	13	CASSSMEGYEQYF	TGTGCCAGTAGTTCGATGGAGGGCTACGAGCAGTACTTC
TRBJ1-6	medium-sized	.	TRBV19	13	CASSLGLNSPLHF	TGTGCCAGTAGTCTCGGGCTTAATTCACCCCTCCACTTT
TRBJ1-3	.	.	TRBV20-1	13	CSAIDRAGNTIYF	TGCAGTGCTATTGACAGAGCTGGAAACACCATATATTTT
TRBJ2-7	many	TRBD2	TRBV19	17	CASSTSPRLAGAYEQYF	TGTGCCAGTTCAACTAGTCCCCGACTAGCGGGAGCCTACGAGCAGTACTTC
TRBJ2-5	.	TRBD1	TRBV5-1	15	CASTPRTGAGETQYF	TGCGCCAGCACCCCCCGGACAGGGGCAGGCGAGACCCAGTACTTC
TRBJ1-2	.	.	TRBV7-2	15	CASSLFRTRDYGYTF	TGTGCCAGCAGCTTATTTCGGACACGAGACTATGGCTACACCTTC
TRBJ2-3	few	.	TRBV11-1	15	CASSSLLPNTDTQYF	TGTGCCAGCAGCTCACTCCTACCTAACACAGATACGCAGTATTTT
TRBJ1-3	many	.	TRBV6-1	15	CASTPFMGSGNTIYF	TGTGCCAGCACCCCGTTTATGGGTAGTGGAAACACCATATATTTT
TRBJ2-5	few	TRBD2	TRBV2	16	CASSEVSGGALETQYF	TGTGCCAGCAGTGAAGTTAGCGGGGGGGCTCTGGAGACCCAGTACTTC
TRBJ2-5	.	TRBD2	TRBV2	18	CASSEKDPGTSGEETQYF	TGTGCCAGCAGTGAAAAAGATCCCGGGACTAGCGGCGAAGAGACCCAGTACTTC
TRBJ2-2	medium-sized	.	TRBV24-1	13	CATSTGTTGELFF	TGTGCCACCAGTACGGGTACCACCGGGGAGCTGTTTTTT
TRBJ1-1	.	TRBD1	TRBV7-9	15	CASSLARTGGIEAFF	TGTGCCAGCAGCTTAGCGAGGACAGGGGGCATTGAAGCTTTCTTT
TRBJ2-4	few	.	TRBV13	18	CASSPSGLGGRDKTIQYF	TGTGCCAGCAGCCCAAGCGGACTAGGTGGTAGGGACAAAACCATTCAGTACTTC
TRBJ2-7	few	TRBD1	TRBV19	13	CASSMGQTYEQYF	TGTGCCAGTAGTATGGGACAGACCTACGAGCAGTACTTC
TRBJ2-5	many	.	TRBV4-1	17	CASSPSPPNRYQETQYF	TGCGCCAGCAGCCCAAGCCCACCTAACAGATACCAAGAGACCCAGTACTTC
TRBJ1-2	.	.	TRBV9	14	CASSVDPGGYGYTF	TGTGCCAGCAGCGTAGATCCGGGCGGCTATGGCTACACCTTC
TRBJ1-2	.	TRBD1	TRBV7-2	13	CASSLTGENGYTF	TGTGCCAGCAGCTTAACAGGGGAGAATGGCTACACCTTC
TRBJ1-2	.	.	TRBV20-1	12	CSVTTAVYGYTF	TGCAGTGTTACGACAGCTGTCTATGGCTACACCTTC
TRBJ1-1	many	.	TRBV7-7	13	CASSRGPGTEAFF	TGTGCCAGCAGCCGAGGACCCGGGACTGAAGCTTTCTTT
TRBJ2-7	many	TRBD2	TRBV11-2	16	CASSLELAELPYEQYF	TGTGCCAGCAGCTTAGAACTAGCGGAACTTCCCTACGAGCAGTACTTC
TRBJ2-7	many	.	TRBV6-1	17	CASSEPDGGPPAHEQYF	TGTGCCAGCAGTGAACCCGACGGGGGCCCTCCGGCCCACGAGCAGTACTTC
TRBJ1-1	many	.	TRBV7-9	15	CASSLEETTYTEAFF	TGTGCCAGCAGCTTAGAGGAGACAACGTACACTGAAGCTTTCTTT
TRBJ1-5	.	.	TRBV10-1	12	CASSDPGQPQHF	TGCGCCAGCAGTGACCCGGGGCAGCCCCAGCATTTT
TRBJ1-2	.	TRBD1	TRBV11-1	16	CASSSSWTGINYGYTF	TGTGCCAGCAGCTCCTCCTGGACAGGGATAAACTATGGCTACACCTTC
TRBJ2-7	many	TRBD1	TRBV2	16	CATLSGTGSMSYEQYF	TGTGCCACCCTAAGTGGGACAGGGAGTATGTCCTACGAGCAGTACTTC
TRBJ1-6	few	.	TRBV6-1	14	CASSRWGPNSPLHF	TGTGCCAGCAGTAGGTGGGGTCCCAATTCACCCCTCCACTTT
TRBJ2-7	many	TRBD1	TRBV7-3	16	CASSSPPGQTTYEQYF	TGTGCCAGCAGCTCCCCCCCGGGACAGACGACCTACGAGCAGTACTTC
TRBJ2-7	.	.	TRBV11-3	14	CASGNLAQDYEQYF	TGTGCCAGCGGCAACCTAGCACAGGACTACGAGCAGTACTTC
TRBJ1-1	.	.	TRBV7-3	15	CASSLGAGTNTEAFF	TGTGCCAGCAGCCTCGGGGCAGGGACGAACACTGAAGCTTTCTTT
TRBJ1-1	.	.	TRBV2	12	CASSISWAEAFF	TGTGCCAGCAGTATATCTTGGGCTGAAGCTTTCTTT
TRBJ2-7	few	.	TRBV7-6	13	CASSLSLSYEQYF	TGTGCCAGCAGCTTGAGTCTTTCTTACGAGCAGTACTTC
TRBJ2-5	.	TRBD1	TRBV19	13	CASSISGTGTQYF	TGTGCCAGTAGTATTTCCGGGACAGGGACCCAGTACTTC
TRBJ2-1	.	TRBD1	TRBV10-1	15	CTSSEGQGVNNEQFF	TGCACCAGCAGTGAAGGACAGGGGGTTAACAATGAGCAGTTCTTC
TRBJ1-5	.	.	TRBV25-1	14	CASSVGGSYQPQHF	TGTGCCAGCAGTGTAGGTGGAAGTTATCAGCCCCAGCATTTT
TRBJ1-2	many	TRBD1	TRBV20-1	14	CSAREATGVYGYTF	TGCAGTGCTAGAGAAGCGACAGGGGTTTATGGCTACACCTTC
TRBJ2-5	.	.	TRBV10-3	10	CAILAETQYF	TGTGCCATCTTGGCGGAGACCCAGTACTTC
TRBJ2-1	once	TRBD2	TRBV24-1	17	CATSERTSGGLNNEQFF	TGTGCCACCAGTGAGCGGACTAGCGGGGGCCTAAACAATGAGCAGTTCTTC
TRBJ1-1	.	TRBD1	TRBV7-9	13	CASSRDRGTEAFF	TGTGCCAGCAGCAGAGACAGGGGCACTGAAGCTTTCTTT
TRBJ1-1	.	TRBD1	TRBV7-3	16	CASSIHMTGLNTEAFF	TGTGCCAGCAGCATCCACATGACAGGGCTGAACACTGAAGCTTTCTTT
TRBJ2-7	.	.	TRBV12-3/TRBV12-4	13	CGSSFVAGYEQYF	TGCGGCAGCAGTTTCGTGGCAGGCTACGAGCAGTACTTC
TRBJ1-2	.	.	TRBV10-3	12	CAIRGGEKGYTF	TGTGCCATCCGGGGGGGAGAAAAGGGCTACACCTTC
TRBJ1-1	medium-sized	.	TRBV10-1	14	CANHPGGIRTEAFF	TGCGCCAATCACCCCGGAGGGATAAGGACTGAAGCTTTCTTT
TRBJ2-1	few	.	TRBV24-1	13	CATSDLTSGRQFF	TGTGCCACCAGTGATTTGACCAGCGGGCGGCAGTTCTTC
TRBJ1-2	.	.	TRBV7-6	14	CASSSGTEASGYTF	TGTGCCAGCAGCTCTGGGACCGAGGCATCTGGCTACACCTTC
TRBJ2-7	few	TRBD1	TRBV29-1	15	CSVELTGGGGYEQYF	TGCAGCGTTGAGTTAACAGGGGGCGGAGGTTACGAGCAGTACTTC
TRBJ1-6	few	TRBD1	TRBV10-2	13	CASSRDRDSPLHF	TGCGCCAGCAGCCGGGACAGGGATTCACCCCTCCACTTT
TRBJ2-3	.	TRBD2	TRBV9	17	CASSAGPSGGATDTQYF	TGTGCCAGCAGCGCCGGACCTAGCGGGGGGGCGACAGATACGCAGTATTTT
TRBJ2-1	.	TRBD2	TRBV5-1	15	CASSLEAGAFNEQFF	TGCGCCAGCAGCTTGGAAGCGGGGGCCTTCAATGAGCAGTTCTTC
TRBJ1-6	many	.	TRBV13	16	CASSFARGGAHSPLHF	TGTGCCAGCAGCTTCGCCCGGGGCGGGGCCCATTCACCCCTCCACTTT
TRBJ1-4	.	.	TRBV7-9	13	CAISEATNEELFF	TGTGCCATCAGCGAGGCAACTAATGAAGAACTGTTTTTT
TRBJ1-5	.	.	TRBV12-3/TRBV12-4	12	CASKSGNQPQHF	TGTGCCAGCAAAAGTGGGAATCAGCCCCAGCATTTT
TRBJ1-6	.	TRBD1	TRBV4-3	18	CASSQEPYGGQDYSPLHF	TGCGCCAGCAGCCAAGAGCCTTATGGAGGACAGGACTATTCACCCCTCCACTTT